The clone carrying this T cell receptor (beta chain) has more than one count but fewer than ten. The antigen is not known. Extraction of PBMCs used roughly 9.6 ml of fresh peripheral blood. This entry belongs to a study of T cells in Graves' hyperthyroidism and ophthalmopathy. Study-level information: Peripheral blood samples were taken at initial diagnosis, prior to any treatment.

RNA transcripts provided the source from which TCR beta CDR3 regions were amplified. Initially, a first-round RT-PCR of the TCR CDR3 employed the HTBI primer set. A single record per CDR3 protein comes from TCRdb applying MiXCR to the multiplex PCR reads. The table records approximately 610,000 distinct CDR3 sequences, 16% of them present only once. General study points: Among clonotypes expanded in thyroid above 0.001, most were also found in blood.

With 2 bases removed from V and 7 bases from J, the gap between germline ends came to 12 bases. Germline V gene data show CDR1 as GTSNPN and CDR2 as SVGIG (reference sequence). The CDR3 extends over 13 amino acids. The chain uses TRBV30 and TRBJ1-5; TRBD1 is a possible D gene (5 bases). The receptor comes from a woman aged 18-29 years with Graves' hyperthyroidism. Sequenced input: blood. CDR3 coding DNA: TGTGCCTGGAGTTGGGGGGGAAGGCAGCCCCAGCATTTT. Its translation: CAWSWGGRQPQHF.